A single sample is the source of the 19 T cell receptor beta chains below, sequenced in a study of cytomegalovirus exposure and HLA in healthy donors. Amplification used 60 Vbeta primers and 13 Jbeta primers. Using immunoSEQ multiplex PCR, the repertoire was profiled, and TCRdb retains in-frame clones only, with some absent. The repertoire holds more than 65,000 clones, with 79% as singletons. Input material: PBMCs. The receptors were gathered from a woman aged 40 to 49 in good health and CMV-seropositive.

This clone came up once. V and J are TRBV2 and TRBJ1-3; 11 bases line up with TRBD1. J was trimmed by 1 base and V by 6 bases; bases with no gene match: 5. Germline assignment: CDR1 SNHLY and CDR2 FYNNEI. This CDR3 has 16 residues. CDR3 sequence (DNA): TGTGCCAGCAGCGGGACAGGGGGATTGTCTGGAAACACCATATATTTT. Protein: CASSGTGGLSGNTIYF.

The rearrangement links TRBV5-1 to TRBJ2-1; 7 bases match TRBD1. CDR3 length: 11 amino acids. The V gene end was trimmed by 2 bases and the J gene end by 13 bases; junction bases not matched to a gene: 3. Per germline, CDR1 SGHRS and CDR2 YFSETQ. CDR3: CASSLGGDQFF. The CDR3 DNA sequence: TGCGCCAGCAGCTTAGGGGGCGACCAGTTCTTC.

This chain joins TRBV4-1 and TRBJ1-1; 7 bases line up with TRBD1. The CDR3 loop spans 13 amino acids. The V gene end was trimmed by 6 bases and the J gene end by 4 bases; junction bases not matched to a gene: 5. In germline, CDR1 is MGHRA, CDR2 YSYEKL. The CDR3 coding sequence is TGCGCCAGCAGTGAGGGGGCTGGCACTGAAGCTTTCTTT. It is translated as CASSEGAGTEAFF.

The chain recombines TRBV18 with TRBJ2-5, with a tentative D call TRBD1 (5 bases). The germline CDR1 and CDR2 sequences are KGHSH and LQKENI. The CDR3 consists of 18 residues. Trimming pared 4 bases from V and 0 bases from J, leaving 21 bases between. The CDR3: CASSLISPQETYQETQYF. CDR3 bases: TGTGCCAGCTCACTAATCAGTCCACAGGAAACTTACCAAGAGACCCAGTACTTC. Full variable domain (missing parts from reference TRBV18 and TRBJ2-5): NAGVMQNPRHLVRRRGQEARLRCSPMKGHSHVYWYRQLPEEGLKFMVYLQKENIIDESGMPKERFSAEFPKEGPSILRIQQVVRGDSAAYFCASSLISPQETYQETQYFGPGTRLLVL.

This clone was seen just once. This sequence joins TRBV6-5 and TRBJ1-4; 9 bases match TRBD1. The V segment lost 4 bases and the J segment 6 bases; nucleotides outside the gene matches: 6. Germline CDR1 MNHEY, CDR2 SVGAGI. The CDR3 is made up of 15 amino acids. The CDR3 DNA sequence: TGTGCCAGCAGTTTCAGACAGGGGGGGGATGAAAAACTGTTTTTT. This codes for CASSFRQGGDEKLFF.

This chain joins TRBV28 and TRBJ1-5; D is perhaps TRBD1 (6 bases). Trimming took 6 bases from V and 1 from J, leaving 13 bases between them. The CDR3 has 15 amino acids. Germline V gene lookup returns CDR1 MDHEN and CDR2 SYDVKM. CDR3 amino acids: CASRWTAESNQPQHF. The CDR3 DNA is TGTGCCAGCAGATGGACAGCTGAAAGCAATCAGCCCCAGCATTTT.

This clone was observed a single time. The chain links TRBV18 to TRBJ2-7, with D possibly matching TRBD2 (6 bases). The CDR3 runs to 16 residues. Trimming stripped 1 base from V and 1 base from J, with 14 bases between. CDR1 KGHSH and CDR2 LQKENI come from the germline V gene. The CDR3 region has the DNA TGTGCCAGCTCACCACGCTCCGGGAGTGGTTCCTACGAGCAGTACTTC. It is translated as CASSPRSGSGSYEQYF.

This clone occurred once. J is TRBJ2-2 and V is TRBV5-4; maybe TRBD1 (6 bases). Trimming took off 10 bases at V and 1 base at J, with 14 bases between the two ends. In germline, CDR1 is SGHNT, CDR2 YYREEE (reference sequence). This CDR3 is 14 amino acids long. The CDR3 nucleotides are TGTGCCGCACACAGGGTGGGGAACACCGGGGAGCTGTTTTTT. Encoded protein: CAAHRVGNTGELFF.

This chain links TRBV19 with TRBJ1-3, with D perhaps TRBD1 (5 bases). Germline loops: CDR1 LNHDA, CDR2 SQIVND (reference sequence). The V end was cut by 3 bases, the J end by 5 bases, with 8 bases between. The CDR3 is 13 amino acids. CDR3 coding DNA: TGTGCCAGTAGTATGGACACTCGAAACACCATATATTTT. Residues: CASSMDTRNTIYF.

This clone has just a few counts. V and J are TRBV6-4 and TRBJ2-1; 14 bases are shared with TRBD2. The CDR3 runs to 16 residues. Germline V gene lookup returns CDR1 MRHNA and CDR2 SNTAGT. With 8 bases clipped from V and 6 bases from J, the junction kept 9 bases outside the gene matches. The CDR3 DNA is TGTGCCAGCTCCCCGGGACTAGCGGGAGAGGGCAATGAGCAGTTCTTC. Protein product: CASSPGLAGEGNEQFF.

The chain links TRBV7-6 to TRBJ2-2, with TRBD1 matching 7 bases. J was trimmed by 3 bases and V by 5 bases; bases with no gene match: 6. The CDR3 length is 15 residues. From germline, CDR1 is SGHVS and CDR2 FNYEAQ. In DNA form, the CDR3 reads TGTGCCAGCAGCCCCCGGGACAGATACACCGGGGAGCTGTTTTTT. Protein sequence: CASSPRDRYTGELFF.

The chain has TRBV5-1 and TRBJ1-2, with D tentatively TRBD1 (5 bases). The germline V gene encodes CDR1 SGHRS and CDR2 YFSETQ. CDR3 length equals 13 residues. V gave up 0 bases and J gave up 8 bases, with 11 bases separating them. As DNA, the CDR3 is TGCGCCAGCAGCTTGGCAGGGTATGGAGGCTACACCTTC. Its protein is CASSLAGYGGYTF. Based on the CDR3 plus reference TRBV5-1 and TRBJ1-2, the full variable domain is KAGVTQTPRYLIKTRGQQVTLSCSPISGHRSVSWYQQTPGQGLQFLFEYFSETQRNKGNFPGRFSGRQFSNSRSEMNVSTLELGDSALYLCASSLAGYGGYTFGSGTRLTVV.

The chain couples TRBV30 to TRBJ2-7; D possibly corresponds to TRBD1 (7 bases). V was pared by 8 bases and J by 5 bases, with 19 bases between. Germline V lookup: CDR1 GTSNPN, CDR2 SVGIG (reference sequence). The CDR3 sequence is 13 residues long. The DNA of the CDR3 is TGTGCCCATTCCCAGGGGGGTAGGCACGAGCAGTACTTC. It yields the protein CAHSQGGRHEQYF.

J is TRBJ2-1 and V is TRBV18; D perhaps matches TRBD1 (5 bases). V was cut by 5 bases and J by 3 bases, with 8 bases left in between. Germline assignment: CDR1 KGHSH and CDR2 LQKENI. The CDR3 spans 13 residues. The CDR3 loop reads CASSKGNYNEQFF. The DNA of the CDR3 is TGTGCCAGCTCAAAGGGGAACTACAATGAGCAGTTCTTC.

This sequence joins TRBV6-6 and TRBJ1-5, with TRBD1 matching 12 bases. This CDR3 region has 16 residues. Germline V CDR1 and CDR2: MNHNY, SVGAGI (reference sequence). V lost 4 bases and J lost 0; bases outside the gene matches: 1. CDR3 residues: CASSWGQGASNQPQHF. For the CDR3, the DNA is TGTGCCAGCAGTTGGGGACAGGGGGCTAGCAATCAGCCCCAGCATTTT.

This chain uses TRBV30 with TRBJ1-1; D not certain. Germline values: CDR1 GTSNPN, CDR2 SVGIG (reference sequence). The germline V and J ends were trimmed by 4 bases and 8 bases, with 11 bases remaining between them. CDR3 length: 11 residues. The CDR3 spells CAWTYLTEAFF. The CDR3 nucleotides read TGTGCCTGGACCTACTTAACCGAAGCTTTCTTT.

The chain has TRBV5-4 and TRBJ1-2; D is perhaps TRBD1 (5 bases). The germline V gene encodes CDR1 SGHNT and CDR2 YYREEE (reference sequence). The CDR3 is 15 residues long. The germline V and J ends were trimmed by 6 bases and 7 bases, with 22 bases remaining between them. CDR3 region: CASMSGGVANRGYTF. The CDR3 DNA follows: TGTGCCAGCATGTCGGGAGGGGTGGCTAATCGTGGCTACACCTTC.

CDR3 amino acids: CASRAPGLKANTGELFF. The CDR3 region has the DNA TGTGCCAGCAGGGCTCCGGGACTGAAGGCTAACACCGGGGAGCTGTTTTTT. The genes are TRBV7-9 and TRBJ2-2; D possibly corresponds to TRBD2 (6 bases). Germline V gene data show CDR1 as SEHNR and CDR2 as FQNEAQ (reference sequence). Trimming cost V 6 bases and J 2 bases, with 19 bases left between them. CDR3 length: 17 amino acids.

This chain links TRBV19 with TRBJ2-5, with TRBD2 matching over 9 bases. This CDR3 is built from 15 residues. The ends lost 7 bases at V and 5 bases at J; junction bases unmatched: 11. Germline CDR1 is LNHDA and CDR2 is SQIVND (reference sequence). The DNA for the CDR3 is TGTGCCAGTAAAGGATCCGCGGGAGGGCGGGAGACCCAGTACTTC. It encodes CASKGSAGGRETQYF.